This T cell receptor beta chain originates from a study of cytomegalovirus exposure and HLA in healthy donors. PCR used 60 Vbeta primers and 13 Jbeta primers. Libraries were prepared by immunoSEQ multiplex PCR; TCRdb keeps only in-frame clonotypes and omits some of them. The data contain about 220,000 clones, about 77% of them singletons. With 4 bases clipped from V and 2 bases from J, the junction kept 6 bases outside the gene matches. This CDR3 contains 16 residues. Germline V gene sequence: CDR1 SGDLS, CDR2 YYNGEE. The J gene is TRBJ2-3, the V gene TRBV9; 11 bases are shared with TRBD2. The sequenced material came from PBMCs. This receptor was taken from a woman in her 30s in good health and CMV-seronegative. The CDR3 reads CASSPSTSGVTDTQYF. CDR3 DNA sequence: TGTGCCAGCAGCCCATCGACTAGCGGGGTCACAGATACGCAGTATTTT.